A single sample is the source of the 8 T cell receptor beta chains below, sequenced in a study of T cells in tuberculosis. After thawing and overnight rest, PBMC were stained with GMM-loaded CD1B tetramer, viability dye and anti-CD3 for sorting. CD1B tetramers were loaded with Rhodococcus equi-derived C32 glucose monomycolate. Clones were read by immunoSEQ multiplex PCR, and TCRdb kept only the in-frame ones, dropping some. The sample carries roughly 92,000 clones, around 90% recorded once. What was sequenced was CD1b-GMM tetramer-negative cells sorted from PBMCs. The receptor set was obtained from an adult woman with latent tuberculosis.

This sequence joins TRBV6-5 and TRBJ2-7; TRBD1 is a possible D gene (6 bases). This CDR3 contains 15 residues. Germline assignment: CDR1 MNHEY and CDR2 SVGAGI. Trimming stripped 6 bases from V and 3 bases from J, with 18 bases between. CDR3 DNA sequence: TGTGCCAGCAGCCGTTCTACCGGACAGTTCTACGAGCAGTACTTC. Translated: CASSRSTGQFYEQYF.

Only one count was recorded for this clone. The V and J genes are TRBV5-1 and TRBJ2-3; possibly TRBD1 for D (6 bases). V was cut by 3 bases and J by 5 bases, with 16 bases left in between. Germline CDR1 and CDR2: SGHRS and YFSETQ. CDR3 length equals 15 residues. CDR3 sequence (DNA): TGCGCCAGCAGCTCCACAGGGTCCCCGGGAGATACGCAGTATTTT. It is translated as CASSSTGSPGDTQYF. The full variable domain, completed using reference TRBV5-1 and TRBJ2-3, is KAGVTQTPRYLIKTRGQQVTLSCSPISGHRSVSWYQQTPGQGLQFLFEYFSETQRNKGNFPGRFSGRQFSNSRSEMNVSTLELGDSALYLCASSSTGSPGDTQYFGPGTRLTVL.

The genes are TRBV6-5 and TRBJ2-2; 11 bases fit TRBD1. The CDR3 is 15 amino acids. Germline CDR1 is MNHEY and CDR2 is SVGAGI. After removal of 7 bases from V and 4 bases from J, the junction contained 5 bases not matched to a gene. The CDR3 coding sequence is TGTGCCAGCAACCCGGGACAGGGGGTCACCGGGGAGCTGTTTTTT. Translation gives CASNPGQGVTGELFF.

This rearrangement joins TRBV29-1 to TRBJ1-1; D uncertain. V lost 8 bases to trimming and J lost 8 bases, with 9 bases between them. The CDR3 loop spans 9 amino acids. Germline-derived CDR1 and CDR2 are SQVTM and ANQGSEA. The DNA of the CDR3 is TGCAGCACCGTCCGGGAAGCTTTCTTT. Translated, it gives CSTVREAFF.

The V call is TRBV11-2, the J call TRBJ2-2; 7 bases fit TRBD2. Germline loops: CDR1 SGHAT, CDR2 FQNNGV. The CDR3 covers 18 residues. V trimming: 1 base; J trimming: 2 bases; junction bases outside the gene matches: 10. The CDR3 here is CASSLGRWGLFNTGELFF. The CDR3 region has the DNA TGTGCCAGCAGCTTAGGGAGATGGGGACTATTCAACACCGGGGAGCTGTTTTTT.

This chain connects TRBV21-1 to TRBJ1-6; no DNA check was done on the table's D call, TRBD1. TRBV21-1 constitutes a pseudogene. The CDR3 has 15 residues. In DNA, the CDR3 is TGTGCCAGCAGCAAACTCAGACAGGGGCGCCGTTGCGTGCACTTT. Its translation is CASSKLRQGRRCVHF.

The chain combines TRBV5-6 with TRBJ2-2; D possibly corresponds to TRBD2 (6 bases). Germline CDR1 SGHDT, CDR2 YYEEEE. CDR3 length: 15 residues. The V end lost 0 bases, the J end lost 7 bases, and 13 bases lay between the germline ends. CDR3 in DNA: TGTGCCAGCAGCTTGGTGTGGGGGGAAGGCGGGGAGCTGTTTTTT. The encoded protein is CASSLVWGEGGELFF.

J is TRBJ1-2 and V is TRBV7-6, with TRBD1 as a possible D gene (5 bases). The V gene's germline CDR1 is SGHVS and CDR2 FNYEAQ. The length of the CDR3 is 14 residues. V lost 1 base and J 4 bases, leaving 10 bases between the germline ends. CDR3 nucleotides: TGTGCCAGCAGCTTAGACCTGGGACTCTATGGCTACACCTTC. The encoded protein is CASSLDLGLYGYTF.